A selection of T cell receptor beta chains follows, all from one sample in a study of vaccination and CD4 T cells after COVID-19. TCRdb called the PCR reads again in MiXCR, with one record for every CDR3 protein. Seen here are more than 20,000 distinct CDR3 sequences, around a third observed once, and the top ten hold roughly 12%. These receptors have no identified antigens. Source material: cultured CD4+ T cells from blood. All receptors come from a human donor with COVID-19. CDR3s include the opening cysteine and the closing phenylalanine or tryptophan. D genes are given only for firm matches. The size entry is marked missing in some rows and otherwise reads once, few, many or a size class.

V: TRBV24-1
size: few
D: TRBD2
J: TRBJ2-5
DNA: TGTGCCACCGGGGAGCGGGGTCAAGAGACCCAGTACTTC
CDR3: CATGERGQETQYF

V: TRBV2
size: -
D: -
J: TRBJ1-3
DNA: TGTGCCAGCGAATCAGGGGGAAACACCATATATTTT
CDR3: CASESGGNTIYF

V: TRBV6-1
size: -
D: -
J: TRBJ2-7
DNA: TGTGCCAGCAGATTCACCGGGACAAACTACGAGCAGTACTTC
CDR3: CASRFTGTNYEQYF

V: TRBV11-2
size: few
D: TRBD2
J: TRBJ2-7
DNA: TGTGCCAGCAGCTTAGTCGGGGGGAGCTCCTACGAGCAGTACTTC
CDR3: CASSLVGGSSYEQYF

V: TRBV12-3/TRBV12-4
size: medium-sized
D: TRBD1
J: TRBJ1-5
DNA: TGTGCCAGCAGTTTAGCAGGGGGCGGTCAGCCCCAGCATTTT
CDR3: CASSLAGGGQPQHF

V: TRBV6-5
size: few
D: -
J: TRBJ1-2
DNA: TGTGCCAGCAGTTACGGGGGCAGGGTAGCATATGGCTACACCTTC
CDR3: CASSYGGRVAYGYTF

V: TRBV21-1
size: few
D: -
J: TRBJ2-3
DNA: TGTGCCAGCCCCTCAAGGGCTAGCGGGGGGGCACGTGATACGCAGTATTTT
CDR3: CASPSRASGGARDTQYF

V: TRBV6-1
size: few
D: -
J: TRBJ1-1
DNA: TGTGCCAGCAGTATTCGACAGACTATGAACACTGAAGCTTTCTTT
CDR3: CASSIRQTMNTEAFF

V: TRBV25-1
size: few
D: TRBD1
J: TRBJ1-2
DNA: TGTGCCAGCAGTGCTCCAGGGGGCTATGGCTACACCTTC
CDR3: CASSAPGGYGYTF

V: TRBV12-3/TRBV12-4
size: once
D: -
J: TRBJ2-7
DNA: TGTGCCAGCAGTCTGGGGGGGCCAGACGAGCAGTACTTC
CDR3: CASSLGGPDEQYF

V: TRBV10-3
size: -
D: -
J: TRBJ1-6
DNA: TGTGCCATCAGGGGGACGGGGAGAAATTCACCCCTCCACTTT
CDR3: CAIRGTGRNSPLHF

V: TRBV5-3
size: few
D: TRBD1
J: TRBJ1-2
DNA: TGTGCCAGCAGCTTGGTCGGCAGGGGGACCTATGGCTACACCTTC
CDR3: CASSLVGRGTYGYTF

V: TRBV27
size: few
D: -
J: TRBJ1-1
DNA: TGTGCCAGCAGTTCCCCGGGACTGGGTGGGACTGAAGCTTTCTTT
CDR3: CASSSPGLGGTEAFF

V: TRBV4-2
size: -
D: -
J: TRBJ2-1
DNA: TGTGCCAGCAGCCAGAGCGGTACGTCGGTCTATGAGCAGTTCTTC
CDR3: CASSQSGTSVYEQFF

V: TRBV11-3
size: large
D: -
J: TRBJ1-6
DNA: TGTGCCAGCAGCTTAGATAGTCGGGCTGGGTCACCCCTCCACTTT
CDR3: CASSLDSRAGSPLHF

V: TRBV12-3/TRBV12-4
size: -
D: TRBD2
J: TRBJ2-1
DNA: TGTGCCAGCAGTGCCTCTAGCGGGTGGGTCAATGAGCAGTTCTTC
CDR3: CASSASSGWVNEQFF

V: TRBV30
size: -
D: -
J: TRBJ2-2
DNA: TGTGCCTGGAGGTACAGAGGGGGGACCGGGGAGCTGTTTTTT
CDR3: CAWRYRGGTGELFF

V: TRBV19
size: few
D: -
J: TRBJ1-1
DNA: TGTGCCAGTAGTATAGATCGGGGGGGACTGAACACTGAAGCTTTCTTT
CDR3: CASSIDRGGLNTEAFF

V: TRBV28
size: once
D: TRBD1
J: TRBJ2-7
DNA: TGTGCCAGCAGTCTCCATACAGGGGCGGCTTCCTACGAGCAGTACTTC
CDR3: CASSLHTGAASYEQYF

V: TRBV7-8
size: few
D: TRBD1
J: TRBJ1-2
DNA: TGTGCCAGCAGCTTTGGGACAGGGGGCTATGGCTACACCTTC
CDR3: CASSFGTGGYGYTF

V: TRBV6-5
size: -
D: TRBD1
J: TRBJ2-5
DNA: TGTGCCAGCAGTTACACGACAGGGGGAGAGACCCAGTACTTC
CDR3: CASSYTTGGETQYF

V: TRBV28
size: once
D: -
J: TRBJ2-3
DNA: TGTGCCAGCAGTTTATTCCGACAGGGACTAGGTACGGATACGCAGTATTTT
CDR3: CASSLFRQGLGTDTQYF

V: TRBV6-1
size: -
D: TRBD1
J: TRBJ2-6
DNA: TGTGCCAGCCATGACAGGGCTGGGGCCAACGTCCTGACTTTC
CDR3: CASHDRAGANVLTF

V: TRBV20-1
size: few
D: -
J: TRBJ1-5
DNA: TGCAGTGCTGTTAAGGGTAGCAATCAGCCCCAGCATTTT
CDR3: CSAVKGSNQPQHF

V: TRBV11-3
size: -
D: TRBD1
J: TRBJ2-2
DNA: TGTGCCAGCAGCTTTCTGGGACAGATGAACACCGGGGAGCTGTTTTTT
CDR3: CASSFLGQMNTGELFF

V: TRBV7-2
size: few
D: -
J: TRBJ2-3
DNA: TGTGCCAGCAGCTTCATCCGATCCCCTAGCACAGATACGCAGTATTTT
CDR3: CASSFIRSPSTDTQYF

V: TRBV6-5
size: -
D: TRBD2
J: TRBJ2-7
DNA: TGTGCCAGCAGTTACCCGGGGGGTAACACCTACAAGCAGTACTTC
CDR3: CASSYPGGNTYKQYF

V: TRBV27
size: -
D: -
J: TRBJ1-5
DNA: TGTGCCAGCAGCTCCGTCCCGGGGAAACCCCAGCATTTT
CDR3: CASSSVPGKPQHF

V: TRBV20-1
size: few
D: -
J: TRBJ1-1
DNA: TGCAGTGCTAGTTTGTTGTGGTCCGGGTTTCCTGAAGCTTTCTTT
CDR3: CSASLLWSGFPEAFF

V: TRBV6-5
size: -
D: -
J: TRBJ2-7
DNA: TGTGCCAGCAGTTACAGCGGGTCTGTTTCCTACGAGCAGTACTTC
CDR3: CASSYSGSVSYEQYF

V: TRBV21-1
size: -
D: -
J: TRBJ1-2
DNA: TGTGCCAGCAGCAAACGGACAGGGGACGGCTACACCTTC
CDR3: CASSKRTGDGYTF

V: TRBV27
size: medium-sized
D: -
J: TRBJ1-5
DNA: TGTGCCAGCTCAGAAAGGGTGAGCAATCAGCCCCAGCATTTT
CDR3: CASSERVSNQPQHF

V: TRBV11-3
size: -
D: -
J: TRBJ1-6
DNA: TGTGCCAGCAGCGGAGGGGCTAATTCACCCCTCCACTTT
CDR3: CASSGGANSPLHF

V: TRBV7-2
size: -
D: -
J: TRBJ2-1
DNA: TGTGCCAGCAGCCGGCCTAAACAGGAAGAGCAGTTCTTC
CDR3: CASSRPKQEEQFF

V: TRBV11-2
size: -
D: -
J: TRBJ2-1
DNA: TGTGCCAGCAGCCCCGCGGGGTTTGTAAGTGAGCAGTTCTTC
CDR3: CASSPAGFVSEQFF

V: TRBV30
size: -
D: -
J: TRBJ1-5
DNA: TGTGCCTGGAGTGTACGGGCAGGGGCCCTATTGGGGCCCCAGCATTTT
CDR3: CAWSVRAGALLGPQHF

V: TRBV15
size: -
D: -
J: TRBJ1-1
DNA: TGTGCCACCAGCAAGTCCGGGCCCGGCACTGAAGCTTTCTTT
CDR3: CATSKSGPGTEAFF

V: TRBV6-1
size: -
D: TRBD2
J: TRBJ2-7
DNA: TGTGCCAGCAGCTGGGAGGGATACTACGAGCAGTACTTC
CDR3: CASSWEGYYEQYF

V: TRBV28
size: -
D: -
J: TRBJ1-6
DNA: TGTGCCAGCAAAGCGGGGTTTAATTCACCCCTCCACTTT
CDR3: CASKAGFNSPLHF

V: TRBV20-1
size: few
D: -
J: TRBJ2-7
DNA: TGCAGTGCGTCAACCCGGTCGGGAAACGGGTACGAGCAGTACTTC
CDR3: CSASTRSGNGYEQYF

V: TRBV20-1
size: few
D: TRBD1
J: TRBJ2-7
DNA: TGCAGTGCCACGGGACAGGGGTTTGACGAGCAGTACTTC
CDR3: CSATGQGFDEQYF

V: TRBV27
size: -
D: -
J: TRBJ1-1
DNA: TGTGCCAGTCATCAGTGGGGTGAGACTGAAGCTTTCTTT
CDR3: CASHQWGETEAFF

V: TRBV11-3
size: -
D: TRBD2
J: TRBJ2-3
DNA: TGTGCCAGCAGCTTAGTAGCGGGGGCCTTCACAGATACGCAGTATTTT
CDR3: CASSLVAGAFTDTQYF

V: TRBV20-1
size: -
D: -
J: TRBJ2-5
DNA: TGCAGTGCTAGAGGTGCCGGCCCAGAGACCCAGTACTTC
CDR3: CSARGAGPETQYF

V: TRBV6-1
size: few
D: TRBD1
J: TRBJ1-2
DNA: TGTGCCAGCAGAATGTCAGGGACAGGCATTGGGACACCCGTATATGGCTACACCTTC
CDR3: CASRMSGTGIGTPVYGYTF

V: TRBV7-2
size: few
D: -
J: TRBJ1-1
DNA: TGTGCCAGCAGCCCGGTGGGCACCACGAACACTGAAGCTTTCTTT
CDR3: CASSPVGTTNTEAFF

V: TRBV19
size: -
D: -
J: TRBJ2-7
DNA: TGTGCCAGTAGTATAAATCCGGGCCGGAACGAGCAGTACTTC
CDR3: CASSINPGRNEQYF

V: TRBV19
size: -
D: -
J: TRBJ2-1
DNA: TGTGCCAGTAGCCCCCGGGCAAGGGATGGCGAGCAGTTCTTC
CDR3: CASSPRARDGEQFF

V: TRBV19
size: -
D: -
J: TRBJ2-5
DNA: TGTGCCAGTAGTATACAAGAGACCCAGTACTTC
CDR3: CASSIQETQYF

V: TRBV6-1
size: medium-sized
D: -
J: TRBJ1-1
DNA: TGTGCCAGCAGCGGAAGGGACCGATTGAAGGCTTTCTTT
CDR3: CASSGRDRLKAFF

V: TRBV2
size: -
D: -
J: TRBJ2-7
DNA: TGTGCCAGCAGTGAACGGATCGGCAGCATCTACGAGCAGTACTTC
CDR3: CASSERIGSIYEQYF

V: TRBV6-5
size: -
D: TRBD2
J: TRBJ2-5
DNA: TGTGCCAGCAGTTACTCGAAGCGGGGGCGAGGAGAGACCCAGTACTTC
CDR3: CASSYSKRGRGETQYF

V: TRBV27
size: -
D: -
J: TRBJ2-4
DNA: TGTGCCAGCAGTTTGAGGGGGAACCTAGCCAAAAACATTCAGTACTTC
CDR3: CASSLRGNLAKNIQYF

V: TRBV27
size: -
D: -
J: TRBJ2-3
DNA: TGTGCCAGCAGTCCTATGGGGCGGGTCGGCACAGATACGCAGTATTTT
CDR3: CASSPMGRVGTDTQYF

V: TRBV7-2
size: -
D: -
J: TRBJ2-1
DNA: TGTGCCAGCAGTTTCCATGAGCAGTTCTTC
CDR3: CASSFHEQFF

V: TRBV12-3/TRBV12-4
size: few
D: -
J: TRBJ1-2
DNA: TGTGCCAGCACCGAACCCATGGGTCTTAACTATGGCTACACCTTC
CDR3: CASTEPMGLNYGYTF

V: TRBV7-3
size: few
D: TRBD2
J: TRBJ2-3
DNA: TGTGCCAGCAGCTTAAAACTAGCGGGGGGAGACACAGATACGCAGTATTTT
CDR3: CASSLKLAGGDTDTQYF